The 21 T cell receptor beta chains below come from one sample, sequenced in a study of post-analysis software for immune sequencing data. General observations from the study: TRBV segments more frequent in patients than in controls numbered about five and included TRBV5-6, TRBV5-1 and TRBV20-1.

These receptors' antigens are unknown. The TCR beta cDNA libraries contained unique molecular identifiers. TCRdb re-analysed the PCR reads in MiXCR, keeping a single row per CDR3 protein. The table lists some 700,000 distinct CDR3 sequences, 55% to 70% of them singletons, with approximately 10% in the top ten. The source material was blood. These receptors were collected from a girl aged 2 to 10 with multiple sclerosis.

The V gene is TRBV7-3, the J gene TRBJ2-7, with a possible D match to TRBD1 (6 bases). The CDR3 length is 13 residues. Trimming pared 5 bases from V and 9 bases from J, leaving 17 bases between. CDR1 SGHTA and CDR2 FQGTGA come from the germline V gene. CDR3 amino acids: CASSPTGTLRQYF. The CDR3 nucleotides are TGTGCCAGCAGCCCAACCGGGACACTAAGGCAGTACTTC.

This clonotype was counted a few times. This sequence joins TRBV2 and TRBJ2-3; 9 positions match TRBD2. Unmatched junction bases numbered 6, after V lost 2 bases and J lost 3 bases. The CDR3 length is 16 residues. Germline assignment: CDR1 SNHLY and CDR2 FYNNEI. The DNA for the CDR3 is TGTGCCAGCAGTGAACAAGCGGGGGGTTCGACAGATACGCAGTATTTT. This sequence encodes CASSEQAGGSTDTQYF.

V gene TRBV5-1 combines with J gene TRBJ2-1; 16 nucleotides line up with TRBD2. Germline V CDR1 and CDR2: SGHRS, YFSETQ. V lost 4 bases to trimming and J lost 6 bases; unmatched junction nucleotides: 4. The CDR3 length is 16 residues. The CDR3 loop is CASSQGTSGRGNEQFF. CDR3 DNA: TGCGCCAGCAGCCAAGGGACTAGCGGGAGGGGCAATGAGCAGTTCTTC.

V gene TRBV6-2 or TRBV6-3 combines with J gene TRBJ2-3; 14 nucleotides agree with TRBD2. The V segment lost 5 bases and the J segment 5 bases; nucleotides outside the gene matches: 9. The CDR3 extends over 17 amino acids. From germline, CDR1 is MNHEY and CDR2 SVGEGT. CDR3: CASSATSGGAFRDTQYF. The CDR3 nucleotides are TGTGCCAGCAGTGCGACTAGCGGGGGGGCCTTCAGAGATACGCAGTATTTT.

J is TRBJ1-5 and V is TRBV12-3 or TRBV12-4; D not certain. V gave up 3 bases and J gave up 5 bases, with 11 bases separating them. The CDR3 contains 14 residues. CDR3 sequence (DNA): TGTGCCAGCAGTTTCGGACCCGGGGATCAGCCCCAGCATTTT. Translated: CASSFGPGDQPQHF.

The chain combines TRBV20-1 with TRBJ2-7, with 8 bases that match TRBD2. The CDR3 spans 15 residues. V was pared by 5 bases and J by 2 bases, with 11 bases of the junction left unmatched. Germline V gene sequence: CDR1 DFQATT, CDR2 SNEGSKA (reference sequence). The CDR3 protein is CSAPSPGLGPYEQYF. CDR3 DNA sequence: TGCAGTGCTCCAAGTCCGGGACTAGGGCCCTACGAGCAGTACTTC.

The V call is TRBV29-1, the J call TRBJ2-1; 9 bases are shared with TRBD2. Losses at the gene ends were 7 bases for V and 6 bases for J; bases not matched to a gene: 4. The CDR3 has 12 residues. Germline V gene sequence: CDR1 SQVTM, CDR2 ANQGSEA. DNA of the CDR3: TGCAGCGGACTAGCGGAGCTCAATGAGCAGTTCTTC. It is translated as CSGLAELNEQFF.

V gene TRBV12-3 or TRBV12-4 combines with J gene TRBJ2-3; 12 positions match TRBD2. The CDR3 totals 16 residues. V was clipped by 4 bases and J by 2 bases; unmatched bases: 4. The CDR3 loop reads CASSSRTSGITDTQYF. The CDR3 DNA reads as TGTGCCAGCAGTTCCCGGACTAGCGGGATCACAGATACGCAGTATTTT.

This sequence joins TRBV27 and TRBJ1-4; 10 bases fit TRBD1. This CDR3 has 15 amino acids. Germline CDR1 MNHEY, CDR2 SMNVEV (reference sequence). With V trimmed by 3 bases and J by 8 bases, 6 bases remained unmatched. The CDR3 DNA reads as TGTGCCAGCAGTTTGGGTCGACAGGGGGCGGAAAAACTGTTTTTT. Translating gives CASSLGRQGAEKLFF.

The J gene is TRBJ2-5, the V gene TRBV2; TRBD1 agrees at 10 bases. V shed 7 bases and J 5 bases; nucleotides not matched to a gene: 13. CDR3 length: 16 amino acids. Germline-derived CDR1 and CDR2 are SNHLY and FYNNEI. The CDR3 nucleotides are TGTGCCAGCAAGAAGGGGACAGGGGCAGGTCGGGAGACCCAGTACTTC. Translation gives CASKKGTGAGRETQYF.

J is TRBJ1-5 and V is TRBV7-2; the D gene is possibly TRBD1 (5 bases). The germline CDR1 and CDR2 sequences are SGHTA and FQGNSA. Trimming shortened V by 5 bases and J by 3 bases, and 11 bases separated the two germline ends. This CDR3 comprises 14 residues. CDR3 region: CASSRTGPNQPQHF. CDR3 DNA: TGTGCCAGCAGCCGTACAGGACCCAATCAGCCCCAGCATTTT. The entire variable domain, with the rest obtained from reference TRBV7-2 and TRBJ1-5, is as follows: GAGVSQSPSNKVTEKGKDVELRCDPISGHTALYWYRQSLGQGLEFLIYFQGNSAPDKSGLPSDRFSAERTGGSVSTLTIQRTQQEDSAVYLCASSRTGPNQPQHFGDGTRLSIL.

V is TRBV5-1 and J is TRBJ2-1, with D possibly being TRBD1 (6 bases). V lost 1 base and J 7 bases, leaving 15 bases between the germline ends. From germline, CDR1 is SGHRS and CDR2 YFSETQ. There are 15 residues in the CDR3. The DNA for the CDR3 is TGCGCCAGCAGCTTGTTAGTAGCAAGGGGGAATGAGCAGTTCTTC. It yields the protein CASSLLVARGNEQFF.

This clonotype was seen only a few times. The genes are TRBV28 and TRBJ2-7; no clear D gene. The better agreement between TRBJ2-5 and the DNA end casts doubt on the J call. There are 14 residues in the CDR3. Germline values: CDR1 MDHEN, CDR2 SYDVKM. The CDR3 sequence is CASSLTGSKGTQYF. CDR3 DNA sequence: TGTGCCAGCAGTTTAACCGGGTCCAAGGGGACCCAGTACTTC.

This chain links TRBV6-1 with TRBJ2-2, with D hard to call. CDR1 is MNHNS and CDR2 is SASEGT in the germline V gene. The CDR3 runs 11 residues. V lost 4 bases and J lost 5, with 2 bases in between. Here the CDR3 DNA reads TGTGCCAGCAGTGCAACCGGGGAGCTGTTTTTT. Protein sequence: CASSATGELFF.

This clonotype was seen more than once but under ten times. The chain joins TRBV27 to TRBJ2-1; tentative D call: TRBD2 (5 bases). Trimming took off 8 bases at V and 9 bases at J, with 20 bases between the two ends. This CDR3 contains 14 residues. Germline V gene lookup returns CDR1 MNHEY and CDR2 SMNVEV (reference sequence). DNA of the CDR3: TGTGCCAGCCGTCAGTTTGAGAGGGAAACTGAGCAGTTCTTC. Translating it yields CASRQFERETEQFF.

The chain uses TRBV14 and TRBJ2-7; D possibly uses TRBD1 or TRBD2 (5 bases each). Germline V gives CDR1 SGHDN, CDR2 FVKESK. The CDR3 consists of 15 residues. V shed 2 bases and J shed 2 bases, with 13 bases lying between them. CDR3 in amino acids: CASSQSGRGTYEQYF. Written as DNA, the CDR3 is TGTGCCAGCAGCCAATCGGGACGGGGAACCTACGAGCAGTACTTC. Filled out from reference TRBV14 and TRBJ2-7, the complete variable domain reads EAGVTQFPSHSVIEKGQTVTLRCDPISGHDNLYWYRRVMGKEIKFLLHFVKESKQDESGMPNNRFLAERTGGTYSTLKVQPAELEDSGVYFCASSQSGRGTYEQYFGPGTRLTVT.

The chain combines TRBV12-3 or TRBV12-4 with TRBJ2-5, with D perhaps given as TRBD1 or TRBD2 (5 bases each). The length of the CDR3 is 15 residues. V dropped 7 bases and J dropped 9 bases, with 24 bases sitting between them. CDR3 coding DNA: TGTGCCAGCACTCTCGGGGCGGACGGAAGTGGTCCCCAGTACTTC. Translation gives CASTLGADGSGPQYF.

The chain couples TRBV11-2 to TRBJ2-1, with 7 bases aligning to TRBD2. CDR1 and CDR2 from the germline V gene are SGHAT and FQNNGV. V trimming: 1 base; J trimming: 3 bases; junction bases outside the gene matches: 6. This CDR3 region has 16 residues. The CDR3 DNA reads TGTGCCAGCAGCTTAGCTAGCGGCCTCTTCTACAATGAGCAGTTCTTC. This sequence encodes CASSLASGLFYNEQFF.

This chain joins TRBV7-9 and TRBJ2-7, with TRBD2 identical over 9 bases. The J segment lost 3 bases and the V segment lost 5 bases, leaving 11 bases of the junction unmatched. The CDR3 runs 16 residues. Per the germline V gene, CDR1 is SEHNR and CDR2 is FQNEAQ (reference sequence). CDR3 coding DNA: TGTGCCAGCAGCACCCCTACCGGGACTAGCAGCTACGAGCAGTACTTC. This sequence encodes CASSTPTGTSSYEQYF.

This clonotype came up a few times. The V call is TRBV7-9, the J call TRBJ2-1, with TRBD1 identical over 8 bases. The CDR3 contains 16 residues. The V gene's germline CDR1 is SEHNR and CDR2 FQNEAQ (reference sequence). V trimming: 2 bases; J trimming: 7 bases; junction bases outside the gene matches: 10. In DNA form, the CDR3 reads TGTGCCAGCAGCTTAAGGTCAGGGGGCCAGTTGAATGAGCAGTTCTTC. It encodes CASSLRSGGQLNEQFF.

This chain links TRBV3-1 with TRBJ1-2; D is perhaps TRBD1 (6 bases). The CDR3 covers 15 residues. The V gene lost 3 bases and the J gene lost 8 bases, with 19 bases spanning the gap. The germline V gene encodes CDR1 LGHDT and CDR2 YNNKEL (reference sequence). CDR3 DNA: TGTGCCAGCAGCCACGCTTGGCCGGGGGCGCCCGGCTACACCTTC. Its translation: CASSHAWPGAPGYTF.